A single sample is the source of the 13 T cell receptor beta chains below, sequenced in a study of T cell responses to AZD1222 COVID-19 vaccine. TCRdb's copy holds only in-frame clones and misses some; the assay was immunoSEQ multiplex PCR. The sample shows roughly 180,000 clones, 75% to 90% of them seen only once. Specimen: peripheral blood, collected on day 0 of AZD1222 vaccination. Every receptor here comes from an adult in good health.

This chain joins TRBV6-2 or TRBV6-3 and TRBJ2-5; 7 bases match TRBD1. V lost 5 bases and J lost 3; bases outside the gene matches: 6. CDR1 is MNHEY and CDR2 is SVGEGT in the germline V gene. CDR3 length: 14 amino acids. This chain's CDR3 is CASSRIGQEETQYF. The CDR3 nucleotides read TGTGCCAGCAGTCGAATTGGACAGGAAGAGACCCAGTACTTC.

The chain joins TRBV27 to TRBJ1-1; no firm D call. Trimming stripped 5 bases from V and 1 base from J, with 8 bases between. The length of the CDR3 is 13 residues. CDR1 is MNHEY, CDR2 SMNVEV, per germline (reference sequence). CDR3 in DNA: TGTGCCAGCAGTCTACGAGGGAACACTGAAGCTTTCTTT. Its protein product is CASSLRGNTEAFF.

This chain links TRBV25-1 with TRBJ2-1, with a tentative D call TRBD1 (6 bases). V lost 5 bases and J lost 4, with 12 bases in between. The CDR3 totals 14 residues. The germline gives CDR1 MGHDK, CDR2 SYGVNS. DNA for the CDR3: TGTGCCAGCAGTACAGGGATTGTGTACAATGAGCAGTTCTTC. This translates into CASSTGIVYNEQFF. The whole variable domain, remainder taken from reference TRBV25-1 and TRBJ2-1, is EADIYQTPRYLVIGTGKKITLECSQTMGHDKMYWYQQDPGMELHLIHYSYGVNSTEKGDLSSESTVSRIRTEHFPLTLESARPSHTSQYLCASSTGIVYNEQFFGPGTRLTVL.

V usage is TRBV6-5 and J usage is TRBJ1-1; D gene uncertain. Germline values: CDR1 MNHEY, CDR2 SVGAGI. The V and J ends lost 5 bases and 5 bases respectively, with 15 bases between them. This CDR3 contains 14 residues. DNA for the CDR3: TGTGCCAGCAGTCCCGATCTAACCTTTACTGAAGCTTTCTTT. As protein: CASSPDLTFTEAFF.

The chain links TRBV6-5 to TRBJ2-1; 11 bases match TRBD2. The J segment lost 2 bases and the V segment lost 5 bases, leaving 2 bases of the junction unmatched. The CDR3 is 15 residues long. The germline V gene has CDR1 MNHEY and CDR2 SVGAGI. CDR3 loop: CASSILAGAYNEQFF. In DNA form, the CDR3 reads TGTGCCAGCAGTATACTAGCGGGAGCCTACAATGAGCAGTTCTTC.

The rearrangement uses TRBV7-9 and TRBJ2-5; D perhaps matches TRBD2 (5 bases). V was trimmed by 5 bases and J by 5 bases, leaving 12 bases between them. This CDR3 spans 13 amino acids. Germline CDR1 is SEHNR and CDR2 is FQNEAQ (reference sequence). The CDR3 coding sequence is TGTGCCAGCAGCGAGGAAACGGGGGAGACCCAGTACTTC. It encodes CASSEETGETQYF.

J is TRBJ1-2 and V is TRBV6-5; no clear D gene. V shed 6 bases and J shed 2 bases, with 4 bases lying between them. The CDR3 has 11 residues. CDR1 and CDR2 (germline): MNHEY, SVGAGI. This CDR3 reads CASRVNYGYTF. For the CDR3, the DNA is TGTGCCAGCAGGGTCAACTATGGCTACACCTTC.

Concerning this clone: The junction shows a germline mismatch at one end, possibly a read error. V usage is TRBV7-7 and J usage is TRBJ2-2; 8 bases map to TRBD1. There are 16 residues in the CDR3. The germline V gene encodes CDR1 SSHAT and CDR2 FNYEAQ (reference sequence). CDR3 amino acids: CASSPGQGTFPGELFF. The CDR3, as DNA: TGTGCTAGCAGCCCTGGACAGGGAACATTCCCTGGGGAGCTGTTTTTT.

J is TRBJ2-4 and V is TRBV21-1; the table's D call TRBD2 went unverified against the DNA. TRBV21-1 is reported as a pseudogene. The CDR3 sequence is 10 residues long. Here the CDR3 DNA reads TGTGCCAGCCTCGAGAAAATTCAGTACTTC. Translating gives CASLEKIQYF.

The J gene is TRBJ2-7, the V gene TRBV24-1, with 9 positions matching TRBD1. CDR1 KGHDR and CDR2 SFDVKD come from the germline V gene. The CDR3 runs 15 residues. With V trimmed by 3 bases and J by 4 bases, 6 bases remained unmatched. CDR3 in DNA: TGTGCCACCAGTGATAGTGGACAGGGGCGATACGAGCAGTACTTC. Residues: CATSDSGQGRYEQYF.

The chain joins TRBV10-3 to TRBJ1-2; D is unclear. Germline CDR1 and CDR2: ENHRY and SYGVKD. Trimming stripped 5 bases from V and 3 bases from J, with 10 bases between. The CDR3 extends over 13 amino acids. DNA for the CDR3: TGTGCCATCAGTCAAGGCGGCGACTATGGCTACACCTTC. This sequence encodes CAISQGGDYGYTF.

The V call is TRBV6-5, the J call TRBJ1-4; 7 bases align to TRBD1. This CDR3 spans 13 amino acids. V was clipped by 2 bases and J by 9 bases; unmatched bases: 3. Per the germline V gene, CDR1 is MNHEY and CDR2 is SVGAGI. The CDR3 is CASSYDRAKKLFF. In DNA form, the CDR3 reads TGTGCCAGCAGTTACGACAGGGCGAAAAAACTGTTTTTT.

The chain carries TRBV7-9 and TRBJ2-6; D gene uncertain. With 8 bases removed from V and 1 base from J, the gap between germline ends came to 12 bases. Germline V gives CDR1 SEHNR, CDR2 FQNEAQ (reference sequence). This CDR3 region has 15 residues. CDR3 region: CASRSPGSGANVLTF. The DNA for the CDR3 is TGTGCCAGCCGTTCGCCGGGTTCTGGGGCCAACGTCCTGACTTTC. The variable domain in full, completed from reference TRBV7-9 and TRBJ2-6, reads DTGVSQNPRHKITKRGQNVTFRCDPISEHNRLYWYRQTLGQGPEFLTYFQNEAQLEKSRLLSDRFSAERPKGSFSTLEIQRTEQGDSAMYLCASRSPGSGANVLTFGAGSRLTVL.